This entry lists 3 T cell receptor beta chains sequenced from one sample in a study of blood T cell repertoires in COVID-19 (dated by TCRdb to about 2020). The library was prepared using the immunoSEQ multiplex PCR assay. The clones in this table, taken by TCRdb from immuneACCESS, are in-frame only. Not every clone is retained; where verified, under half of the shortfall comes from an unresolved V gene, and the cause of the rest is unknown. Recorded for this sample are approximately 150,000 clones; roughly 80% of them occurred a single time. Of the sample, roughly 8.7% falls within the top ten clones. The sequenced material came from peripheral blood. The source is a man in his fifties with active or convalescent COVID-19.

This chain joins TRBV19 and TRBJ2-1; TRBD2 aligns across 9 bases. Germline assignment: CDR1 LNHDA and CDR2 SQIVND (reference sequence). The length of the CDR3 is 15 residues. Trimming took 5 bases from V and 2 from J; bases not matched to a gene: 4. In DNA form, the CDR3 reads TGTGCCAGTAGTGTGGGACTAGCCCCCTACAATGAGCAGTTCTTC. Residues: CASSVGLAPYNEQFF. Drawing the rest from reference TRBV19 and TRBJ2-1, the complete variable domain is DGGITQSPKYLFRKEGQNVTLSCEQNLNHDAMYWYRQDPGQGLRLIYYSQIVNDFQKGDIAEGYSVSREKKESFPLTVTSAQKNPTAFYLCASSVGLAPYNEQFFGPGTRLTVL.

The chain couples TRBV12-5 to TRBJ1-2; no clear D gene. The germline V gene has CDR1 LGHNT and CDR2 FRNRAP. This CDR3 has 15 residues. V gave up 4 bases and J gave up 0 bases, with 12 bases separating them. CDR3 residues: CASGSETGTNYGYTF. CDR3 coding DNA: TGTGCTAGTGGTTCCGAGACGGGGACTAACTATGGCTACACCTTC.

The genes are TRBV5-6 and TRBJ1-1; the D gene is possibly TRBD1 (6 bases). CDR3 size: 15 residues. With 0 bases removed from V and 8 bases from J, the gap between germline ends came to 17 bases. Germline assignment: CDR1 SGHDT and CDR2 YYEEEE. This CDR3 reads CASSLGPRGVREAFF. CDR3 bases: TGTGCCAGCAGCTTGGGGCCCAGGGGCGTCCGGGAAGCTTTCTTT.